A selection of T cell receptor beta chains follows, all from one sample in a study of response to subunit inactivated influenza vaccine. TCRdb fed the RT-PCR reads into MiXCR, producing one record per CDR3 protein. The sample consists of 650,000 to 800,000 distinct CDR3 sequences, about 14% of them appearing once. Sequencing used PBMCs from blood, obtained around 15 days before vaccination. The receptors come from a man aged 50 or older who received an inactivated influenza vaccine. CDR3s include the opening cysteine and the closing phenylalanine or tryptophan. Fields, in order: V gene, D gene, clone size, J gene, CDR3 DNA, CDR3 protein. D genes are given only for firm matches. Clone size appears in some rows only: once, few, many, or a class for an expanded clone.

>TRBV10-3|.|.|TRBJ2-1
TGTGCCATCGGTAGCTTCAGCTCCTACAATGAGCAGTTCTTC
CAIGSFSSYNEQFF
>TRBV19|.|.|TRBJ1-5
TGTGCCAGTAGTATGACCCCTAGTGGTTATAGCAATCAGCCCCAGCATTTT
CASSMTPSGYSNQPQHF
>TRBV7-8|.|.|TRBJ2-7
TGTGCCAGCAGCTTAGCGGGACGGACTTTGGCCTACGAGCAGTACTTC
CASSLAGRTLAYEQYF
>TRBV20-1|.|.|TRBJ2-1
TGCAGTGCTAGAGATTTCGGCGGATCCTACAATGAGCAGTTCTTC
CSARDFGGSYNEQFF
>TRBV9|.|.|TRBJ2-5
TGTGCCAGCAGCCCCTCGGTGACACTTACGTACCAAGAGACCCAGTACTTC
CASSPSVTLTYQETQYF
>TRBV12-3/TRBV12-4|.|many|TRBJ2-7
TGTGCCAGCAGATCGGGACGATTTCCCTACGAGCAGTACTTC
CASRSGRFPYEQYF
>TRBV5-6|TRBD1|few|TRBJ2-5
TGTGCCAGCTCGACAGGGTTGACCCAGTACTTC
CASSTGLTQYF
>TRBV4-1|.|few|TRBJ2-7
TGCGCCAGCAGCCAGATGGCGGGGCACTACGAGCAGTACTTC
CASSQMAGHYEQYF
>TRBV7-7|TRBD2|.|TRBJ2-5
TGTGCCAGCAGTTCCGGACTAGTTGGAGAGACCCAGTACTTC
CASSSGLVGETQYF
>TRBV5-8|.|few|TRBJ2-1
TGTGCCAGCAGCAAGGGGCGTGTAGATGAGCAGTTCTTC
CASSKGRVDEQFF
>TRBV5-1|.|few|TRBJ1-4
TGCGCCAGCAGCGGAACAGGGTTTGCAACTAATGAAAAACTGTTTTTT
CASSGTGFATNEKLFF
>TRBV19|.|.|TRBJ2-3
TGTGCCAGTAGTCCCGACTGGTCAGACGCGGGGCCCCAAGATACGCAGTATTTT
CASSPDWSDAGPQDTQYF
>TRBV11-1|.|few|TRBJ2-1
TGTGCCAGCAGCTTACCAGGGGGCGGGGGGGCCGGTGGCAATGAGCAGTTCTTC
CASSLPGGGGAGGNEQFF